These 20 T cell receptor beta chains originate from one sample sequenced in a study of blood T cell repertoires in COVID-19. Profiling relied on immunoSEQ multiplex PCR, and the TCRdb table lists in-frame clones only, not all of them. Of roughly 79,000 clones in the sample, about 91% were seen once. Sequenced input: peripheral blood. Source of these receptors: a woman aged 45-65 years with acute or convalescent COVID-19.

CDR3 protein: CASSPDSSYNEQFF. CDR3 nucleotides: TGCGCCAGCAGCCCGGACAGCTCCTACAATGAGCAGTTCTTC. The rearrangement links TRBV10-2 to TRBJ2-1, with D tentatively TRBD1 (6 bases). From germline, CDR1 is WSHSY and CDR2 SAAADI. The CDR3 spans 14 residues. Deletions cut 6 bases from V and 0 bases from J, with 9 bases between.

This chain connects TRBV7-9 to TRBJ1-5, with 9 bases lining up with TRBD1. V lost 3 bases to trimming and J lost 6 bases; unmatched junction nucleotides: 3. CDR1 and CDR2 (germline): SEHNR, FQNEAQ (reference sequence). The CDR3 extends over 14 amino acids. The CDR3 coding sequence is TGTGCCAGCAGCTTGACAGGGGGTTCTCAGCCCCAGCATTTT. This codes for CASSLTGGSQPQHF.

This clone was recorded once. Here the CDR3 reads CASSISSRRDKETQYF. Here the CDR3 DNA reads TGTGCCAGTAGTATATCCTCCCGCCGGGACAAGGAGACCCAGTACTTC. The chain combines TRBV19 with TRBJ2-5; tentatively, D is TRBD1 (6 bases). The CDR3 covers 16 residues. V was cut by 2 bases and J by 5 bases, with 18 bases left in between. The germline gives CDR1 LNHDA, CDR2 SQIVND (reference sequence).

This rearrangement joins TRBV6-5 to TRBJ1-3; D call uncertain. CDR1 and CDR2 (germline): MNHEY, SVGAGI. This CDR3 is built from 15 residues. With 5 bases removed from V and 0 bases from J, the gap between germline ends came to 11 bases. This CDR3 is CASSPQRNSGNTIYF. CDR3 nucleotides: TGTGCCAGCAGTCCCCAGCGGAACTCTGGAAACACCATATATTTT.

This chain joins TRBV3-1 (or the pseudogene TRBV3-2) and TRBJ1-1; 7 positions agree with TRBD1. The germline gives CDR1 LGHDT, CDR2 YNNKEL (reference sequence). V lost 4 bases to trimming and J lost 0 bases; unmatched junction nucleotides: 8. There are 16 residues in the CDR3. CDR3 region: CASSPGGTWMNTEAFF. The DNA of the CDR3 is TGTGCCAGCAGCCCAGGGGGGACCTGGATGAACACTGAAGCTTTCTTT.

This clone was observed a single time. The chain combines TRBV6-6 with TRBJ1-5; no firm D call. Per the germline V gene, CDR1 is MNHNY and CDR2 is SVGAGI (reference sequence). The CDR3 covers 13 residues. Trimming shortened V by 7 bases and J by 7 bases, and 14 bases separated the two germline ends. CDR3 DNA sequence: TGTGCCAGCACTTTGGTAGAAAAACAGCCCCAGCATTTT. It specifies CASTLVEKQPQHF.

This chain links TRBV6-5 with TRBJ1-2; D is uncertain. This CDR3 spans 11 amino acids. Trimming took 6 bases from V and 8 from J, leaving 10 bases between them. CDR1 is MNHEY and CDR2 is SVGAGI in the germline V gene. The CDR3 region is CASRTAEGYTF. The CDR3 DNA follows: TGTGCCAGCAGAACGGCGGAAGGCTACACCTTC.

The chain recombines TRBV5-1 with TRBJ1-2; a weak D match, TRBD1 (5 bases). V was clipped by 4 bases and J by 4 bases, with 23 bases between them. This CDR3 contains 17 residues. Germline CDR1 SGHRS, CDR2 YFSETQ. The CDR3 sequence: CASSPMADTPSAYGYTF. DNA of the CDR3: TGCGCCAGCAGCCCCATGGCGGACACCCCTTCCGCCTATGGCTACACCTTC.

The chain is built from TRBV19 and TRBJ1-2, with D unresolved. CDR1 is LNHDA and CDR2 is SQIVND in the germline V gene (reference sequence). Deletions cut 1 base from V and 3 bases from J, with 6 bases between. The CDR3 has 13 amino acids. CDR3: CASSIGSDYGYTF. The CDR3 coding sequence is TGTGCCAGTAGTATAGGGAGTGACTATGGCTACACCTTC.

CDR3 sequence: CASSLARRGADTIYF. In DNA form, the CDR3 reads TGTGCCAGCAGCTTAGCGCGTCGGGGGGCAGACACCATATATTTT. The rearrangement uses TRBV7-9 and TRBJ1-3; D is possibly TRBD1 (6 bases). The V end was cut by 0 bases, the J end by 8 bases, with 14 bases between. This CDR3 spans 15 amino acids. Germline V gives CDR1 SEHNR, CDR2 FQNEAQ (reference sequence).

The chain couples TRBV6-5 to TRBJ2-7; TRBD1 might be the D (5 bases). Germline CDR1 is MNHEY and CDR2 is SVGAGI. Deletions cut 0 bases from V and 4 bases from J, with 16 bases between. The CDR3 length is 16 residues. CDR3 bases: TGTGCCAGCAGTTACTCAGAGCCCACAAGACAGTACGAGCAGTACTTC. Translated: CASSYSEPTRQYEQYF.

This clone was detected once. The gene calls are TRBV3-1 (or the pseudogene TRBV3-2) and TRBJ1-2, with 10 nucleotides matching TRBD1. From germline, CDR1 is LGHDT and CDR2 YNNKEL (reference sequence). The CDR3 sequence is 14 residues long. Trimming cost V 2 bases and J 6 bases; bases outside gene matches: 3. The CDR3 loop is CASSQRGTGDGYTF. The CDR3 nucleotides are TGTGCCAGCAGCCAAAGAGGGACAGGGGATGGCTACACCTTC.

V is TRBV5-5 and J is TRBJ2-1; the match to TRBD2 covers 9 bases. Germline CDR1 reads SGHKS; CDR2 reads YYEKEE (reference sequence). V was pared by 4 bases and J by 6 bases, with 14 bases of the junction left unmatched. This CDR3 has 17 residues. The CDR3 DNA follows: TGTGCCAGCAGCCCCGCCATAGCGGGAGTGTGGGCCAATGAGCAGTTCTTC. It yields the protein CASSPAIAGVWANEQFF. The full variable domain, with the rest looked up from reference TRBV5-5 and TRBJ2-1, is DAGVTQSPTHLIKTRGQQVTLRCSPISGHKSVSWYQQVLGQGPQFIFQYYEKEERGRGNFPDRFSARQFPNYSSELNVNALLLGDSALYLCASSPAIAGVWANEQFFGPGTRLTVL.

The rearrangement links TRBV2 to TRBJ1-4; 12 nucleotides line up with TRBD1. Per the germline V gene, CDR1 is SNHLY and CDR2 is FYNNEI. V was pared by 4 bases and J by 7 bases, with 7 bases of the junction left unmatched. There are 16 residues in the CDR3. The CDR3 sequence: CASSAHRDRGREKLFF. CDR3 sequence (DNA): TGTGCCAGCAGTGCCCACCGGGACAGGGGGCGTGAAAAACTGTTTTTT.

CDR3 region: CASSPGQGPSSGNTIYF. In DNA, the CDR3 is TGTGCCAGCAGCCCGGGACAGGGCCCGAGCTCTGGAAACACCATATATTTT. V and J are TRBV13 and TRBJ1-3; TRBD1 agrees at 9 bases. CDR3 size: 17 residues. V lost 5 bases and J lost 0; bases outside the gene matches: 8. Germline values: CDR1 PRHDT, CDR2 FYEKMQ (reference sequence).

The chain joins TRBV6-2 or TRBV6-3 to TRBJ1-2; a weak D match, TRBD1 (5 bases). This CDR3 has 13 amino acids. The V and J ends lost 6 bases and 8 bases respectively, with 16 bases between them. The germline CDR1 and CDR2 sequences are MNHEY and SVGEGT. In DNA form, the CDR3 reads TGTGCCAGCAGCGAGGGACTTTCGTGGGGCTACACCTTC. It translates to CASSEGLSWGYTF.

V gene TRBV27 combines with J gene TRBJ1-1; TRBD1 matches at 7 bases. Germline values: CDR1 MNHEY, CDR2 SMNVEV (reference sequence). V shed 4 bases, J shed 7 bases, and the junction held 9 bases outside the gene matches. CDR3 length: 14 amino acids. The CDR3 DNA sequence: TGTGCCAGCAGTTCCCTTGACAGGGTCGTTGAAGCTTTCTTT. Residues: CASSSLDRVVEAFF.

The V call is TRBV19, the J call TRBJ1-4; D possibly corresponds to TRBD1 (5 bases). V gave up 8 bases and J gave up 2 bases, with 15 bases separating them. Germline V gives CDR1 LNHDA, CDR2 SQIVND (reference sequence). This CDR3 is 15 amino acids long. The CDR3 protein is CASCPRAGTNEKLFF. CDR3 bases: TGTGCCAGTTGCCCCAGGGCCGGGACTAATGAAAAACTGTTTTTT. The whole variable domain, filled in from reference TRBV19 and TRBJ1-4, reads DGGITQSPKYLFRKEGQNVTLSCEQNLNHDAMYWYRQDPGQGLRLIYYSQIVNDFQKGDIAEGYSVSREKKESFPLTVTSAQKNPTAFYLCASCPRAGTNEKLFFGSGTQLSVL.

The V and J genes are TRBV6-6 and TRBJ2-5, with D possibly being TRBD2 (5 bases). V lost 7 bases and J lost 10, with 19 bases in between. CDR1 is MNHNY and CDR2 is SVGAGI in the germline V gene (reference sequence). The CDR3 runs 13 residues. The CDR3 DNA sequence: TGTGCCAGCACCCTAAGGGCCGTGGAGGTCCAGTACTTC. This gives the protein CASTLRAVEVQYF.

The V and J genes are TRBV6-2 or TRBV6-3 and TRBJ1-4; 8 nucleotides line up with TRBD1. V lost 0 bases, J lost 7 bases, and 4 bases stayed unmatched. Per germline, CDR1 MNHEY and CDR2 SVGEGT. This CDR3 has 15 amino acids. This chain's CDR3 is CASSYSRGRLEKLFF. DNA for the CDR3: TGTGCCAGCAGTTACTCCAGGGGGCGCCTTGAAAAACTGTTTTTT.